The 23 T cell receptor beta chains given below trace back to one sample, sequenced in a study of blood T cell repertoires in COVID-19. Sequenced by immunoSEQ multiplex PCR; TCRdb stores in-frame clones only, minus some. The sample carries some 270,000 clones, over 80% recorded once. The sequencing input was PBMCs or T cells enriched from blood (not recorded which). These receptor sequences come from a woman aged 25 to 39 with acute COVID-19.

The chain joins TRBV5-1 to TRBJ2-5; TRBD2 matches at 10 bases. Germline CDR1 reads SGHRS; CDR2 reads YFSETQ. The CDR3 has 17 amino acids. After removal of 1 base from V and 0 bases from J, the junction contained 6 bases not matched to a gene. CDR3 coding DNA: TGCGCCAGCAGCTTGAATGGGGGACTAGCGTACCAAGAGACCCAGTACTTC. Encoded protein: CASSLNGGLAYQETQYF.

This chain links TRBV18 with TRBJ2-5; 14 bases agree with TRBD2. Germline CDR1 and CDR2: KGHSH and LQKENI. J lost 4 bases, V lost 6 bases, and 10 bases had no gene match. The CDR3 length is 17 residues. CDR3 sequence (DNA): TGTGCCAGCTCCCCTTATAGGGGACTAGCGGGAGCAGAGACCCAGTACTTC. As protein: CASSPYRGLAGAETQYF.

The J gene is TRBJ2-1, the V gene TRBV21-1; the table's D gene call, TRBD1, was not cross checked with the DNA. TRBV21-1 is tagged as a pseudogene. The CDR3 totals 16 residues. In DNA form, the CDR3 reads TGTGCCAGCAGCAAAATCAGGGACAGGACCTACAATGAGCAGTTCTTC. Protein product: CASSKIRDRTYNEQFF.

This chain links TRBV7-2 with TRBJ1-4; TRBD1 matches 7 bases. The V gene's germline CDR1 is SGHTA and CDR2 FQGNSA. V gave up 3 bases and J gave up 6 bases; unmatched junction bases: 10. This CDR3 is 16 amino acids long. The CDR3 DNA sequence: TGTGCCAGCAGCTTTATGCCCGTCAGGGGGTATGAAAAACTGTTTTTT. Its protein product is CASSFMPVRGYEKLFF.

The CDR3 sequence: CASSNRGLNTEAFF. The CDR3 nucleotides read TGTGCCAGCAGCAATCGGGGTTTGAACACTGAAGCTTTCTTT. The chain uses TRBV14 and TRBJ1-1, with D unresolved. Looked up from germline, CDR1 is SGHDN and CDR2 is FVKESK. V lost 5 bases, J lost 0 bases, and 10 bases lay in between. This CDR3 region has 14 residues.

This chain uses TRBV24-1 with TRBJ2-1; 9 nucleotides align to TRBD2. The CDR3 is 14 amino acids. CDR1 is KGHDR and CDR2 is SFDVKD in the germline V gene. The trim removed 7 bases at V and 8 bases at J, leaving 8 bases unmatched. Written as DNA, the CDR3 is TGTGCCACCAGCGACGGGACTAGCCTTTATGAGCAGTTCTTC. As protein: CATSDGTSLYEQFF.

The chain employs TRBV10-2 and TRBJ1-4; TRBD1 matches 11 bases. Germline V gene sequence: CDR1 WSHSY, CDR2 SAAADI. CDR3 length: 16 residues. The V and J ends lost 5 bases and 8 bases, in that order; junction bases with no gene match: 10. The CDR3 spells CASSPRGTGGEEKLFF. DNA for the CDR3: TGCGCCAGCAGTCCACGAGGGACAGGGGGGGAAGAAAAACTGTTTTTT.

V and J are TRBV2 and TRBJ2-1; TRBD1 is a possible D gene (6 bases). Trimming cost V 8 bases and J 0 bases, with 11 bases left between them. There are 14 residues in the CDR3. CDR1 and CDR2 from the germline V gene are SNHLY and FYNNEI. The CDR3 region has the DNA TGTGCCAGCGGCACAGGGAGCTCCTACAATGAGCAGTTCTTC. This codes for CASGTGSSYNEQFF. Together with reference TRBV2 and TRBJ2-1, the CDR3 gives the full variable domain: EPEVTQTPSHQVTQMGQEVILRCVPISNHLYFYWYRQILGQKVEFLVSFYNNEISEKSEIFDDQFSVERPDGSNFTLKIRSTKLEDSAMYFCASGTGSSYNEQFFGPGTRLTVL.

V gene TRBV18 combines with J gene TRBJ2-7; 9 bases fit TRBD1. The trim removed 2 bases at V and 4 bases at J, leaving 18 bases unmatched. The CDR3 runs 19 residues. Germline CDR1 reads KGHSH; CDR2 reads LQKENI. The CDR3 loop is CASSPSYRETGGDSYEQYF. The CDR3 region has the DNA TGTGCCAGCTCACCAAGTTACCGGGAGACAGGGGGTGATTCGTACGAGCAGTACTTC.

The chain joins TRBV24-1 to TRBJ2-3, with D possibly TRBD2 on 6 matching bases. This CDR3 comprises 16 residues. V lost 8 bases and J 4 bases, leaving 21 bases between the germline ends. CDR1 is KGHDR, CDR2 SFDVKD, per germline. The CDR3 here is CATMRKGGGPADTQYF. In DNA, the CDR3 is TGTGCCACCATGCGGAAAGGTGGAGGGCCCGCAGATACGCAGTATTTT.

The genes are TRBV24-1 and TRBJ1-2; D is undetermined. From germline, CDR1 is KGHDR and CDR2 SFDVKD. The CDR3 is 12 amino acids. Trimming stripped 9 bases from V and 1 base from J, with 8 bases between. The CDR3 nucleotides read TGTGCCACCTACAGAGATAACTATGGCTACACCTTC. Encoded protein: CATYRDNYGYTF.

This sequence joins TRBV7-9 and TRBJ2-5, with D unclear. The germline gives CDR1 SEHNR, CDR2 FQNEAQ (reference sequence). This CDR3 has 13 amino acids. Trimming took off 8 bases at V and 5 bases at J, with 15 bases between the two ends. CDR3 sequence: CASGYQERETQYF. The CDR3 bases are TGTGCCAGCGGCTACCAAGAACGGGAGACCCAGTACTTC. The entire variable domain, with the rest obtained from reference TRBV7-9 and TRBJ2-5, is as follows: DTGVSQNPRHKITKRGQNVTFRCDPISEHNRLYWYRQTLGQGPEFLTYFQNEAQLEKSRLLSDRFSAERPKGSFSTLEIQRTEQGDSAMYLCASGYQERETQYFGPGTRLLVL.

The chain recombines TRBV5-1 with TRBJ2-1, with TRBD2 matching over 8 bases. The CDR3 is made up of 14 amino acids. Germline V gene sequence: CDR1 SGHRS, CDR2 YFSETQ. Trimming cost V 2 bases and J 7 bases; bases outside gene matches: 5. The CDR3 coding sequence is TGCGCCAGCAGCTTAGGACTAGCACCGAATGAGCAGTTCTTC. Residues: CASSLGLAPNEQFF. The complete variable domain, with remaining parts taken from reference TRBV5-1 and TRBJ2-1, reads KAGVTQTPRYLIKTRGQQVTLSCSPISGHRSVSWYQQTPGQGLQFLFEYFSETQRNKGNFPGRFSGRQFSNSRSEMNVSTLELGDSALYLCASSLGLAPNEQFFGPGTRLTVL.

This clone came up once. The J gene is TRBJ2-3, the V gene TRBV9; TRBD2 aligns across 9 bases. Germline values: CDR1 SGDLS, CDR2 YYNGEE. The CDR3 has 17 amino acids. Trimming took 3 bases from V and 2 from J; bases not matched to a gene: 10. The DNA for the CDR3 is TGTGCCAGCAGCGGAACAACAGGGACTAGCCCCACAGATACGCAGTATTTT. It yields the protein CASSGTTGTSPTDTQYF.

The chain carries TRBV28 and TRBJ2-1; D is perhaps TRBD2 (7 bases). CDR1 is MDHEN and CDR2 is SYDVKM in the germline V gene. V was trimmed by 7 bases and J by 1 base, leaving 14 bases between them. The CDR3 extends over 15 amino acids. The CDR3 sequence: CASTPGRGSYNEQFF. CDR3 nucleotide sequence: TGTGCCAGCACTCCAGGGAGGGGGTCCTACAATGAGCAGTTCTTC.

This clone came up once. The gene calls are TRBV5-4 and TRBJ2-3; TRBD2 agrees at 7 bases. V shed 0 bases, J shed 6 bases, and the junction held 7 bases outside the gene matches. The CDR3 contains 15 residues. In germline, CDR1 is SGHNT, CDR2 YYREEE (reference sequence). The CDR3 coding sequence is TGTGCCAGCAGCTTGGGCGGGAGTCGGGGGGATACGCAGTATTTT. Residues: CASSLGGSRGDTQYF.

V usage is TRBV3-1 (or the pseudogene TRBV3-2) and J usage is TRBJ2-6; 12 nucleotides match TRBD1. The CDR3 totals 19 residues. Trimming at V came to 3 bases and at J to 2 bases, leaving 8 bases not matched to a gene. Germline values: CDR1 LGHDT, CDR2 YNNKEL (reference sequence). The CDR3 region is CASSHIPGQGAPGANVLTF. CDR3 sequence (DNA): TGTGCCAGCAGCCATATTCCGGGACAGGGGGCGCCTGGGGCCAACGTCCTGACTTTC.

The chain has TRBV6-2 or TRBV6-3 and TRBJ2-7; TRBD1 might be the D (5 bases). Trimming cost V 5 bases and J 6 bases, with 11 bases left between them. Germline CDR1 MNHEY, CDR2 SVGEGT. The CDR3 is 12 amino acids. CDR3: CASSRSRVEQYF. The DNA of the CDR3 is TGTGCCAGCAGTAGGTCCAGGGTCGAGCAGTACTTC.

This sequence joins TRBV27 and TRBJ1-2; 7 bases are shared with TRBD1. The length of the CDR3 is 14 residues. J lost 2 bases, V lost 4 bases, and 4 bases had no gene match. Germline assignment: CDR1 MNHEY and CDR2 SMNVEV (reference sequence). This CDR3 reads CASSSPGQNYGYTF. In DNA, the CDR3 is TGTGCCAGCAGTTCGCCGGGACAGAACTATGGCTACACCTTC.

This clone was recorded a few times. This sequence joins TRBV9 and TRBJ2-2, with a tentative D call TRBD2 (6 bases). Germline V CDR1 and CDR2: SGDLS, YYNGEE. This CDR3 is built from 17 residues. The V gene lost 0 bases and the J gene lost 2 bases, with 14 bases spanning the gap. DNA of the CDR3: TGTGCCAGCAGCGTAGGGGCGGGGTCCGTCAACACCGGGGAGCTGTTTTTT. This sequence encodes CASSVGAGSVNTGELFF.

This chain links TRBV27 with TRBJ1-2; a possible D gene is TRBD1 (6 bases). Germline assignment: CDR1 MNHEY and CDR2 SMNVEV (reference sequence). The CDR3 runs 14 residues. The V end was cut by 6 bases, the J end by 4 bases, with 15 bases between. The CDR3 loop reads CASSRQARGYGYTF. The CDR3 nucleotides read TGTGCCAGCAGCCGACAGGCCCGCGGCTATGGCTACACCTTC.

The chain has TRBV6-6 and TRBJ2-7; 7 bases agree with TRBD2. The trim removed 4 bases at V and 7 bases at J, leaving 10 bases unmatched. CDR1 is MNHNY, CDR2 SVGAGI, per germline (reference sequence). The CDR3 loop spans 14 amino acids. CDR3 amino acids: CASSSVPGLSEQYF. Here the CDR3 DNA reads TGTGCCAGCAGTTCAGTGCCGGGACTATCTGAGCAGTACTTC.

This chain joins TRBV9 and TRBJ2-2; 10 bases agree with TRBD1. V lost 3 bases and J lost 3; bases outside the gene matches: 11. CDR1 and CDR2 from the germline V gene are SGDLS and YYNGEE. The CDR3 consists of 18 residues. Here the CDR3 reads CASSASRDRGWDTGELFF. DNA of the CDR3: TGTGCCAGCAGCGCGTCCCGGGACAGGGGTTGGGACACCGGGGAGCTGTTTTTT.